These 20 T cell receptor beta chains were all obtained from the same sample, sequenced in a study of cytotoxic CD8 clonotypes in ibrutinib-treated CLL. This table comes from immunoSEQ multiplex PCR, and its TCRdb copy is limited to in-frame clones, with some not included. The table lists roughly 15,000 clones, about 86% of them singletons. The sample was PBMCs, taken before ibrutinib treatment. The receptor source for this set is a human donor with chronic lymphocytic leukemia.

J is TRBJ2-1 and V is TRBV11-2; 10 positions match TRBD2. CDR1 is SGHAT, CDR2 FQNNGV, per germline. CDR3 length: 13 residues. Unmatched junction bases numbered 8, after V lost 2 bases and J lost 16 bases. In DNA, the CDR3 is TGTGCCAGCAGCTTACCTAGCGGGAGCATTTATTTCTTC. Translation gives CASSLPSGSIYFF.

The V call is TRBV28, the J call TRBJ1-1; D not resolved. Trimming stripped 8 bases from V and 7 bases from J, with 14 bases between. The CDR3 spans 12 residues. Germline values: CDR1 MDHEN, CDR2 SYDVKM. The CDR3 sequence: CASGLQRSEAFF. For the CDR3, the DNA is TGTGCCAGCGGCCTTCAGAGGAGTGAAGCTTTCTTT.

The V gene is TRBV7-8, the J gene TRBJ2-7; D unclear. Germline V lookup: CDR1 SGHVS, CDR2 FQNEAQ. Trimming pared 3 bases from V and 3 bases from J, leaving 15 bases between. The CDR3 runs 15 residues. CDR3 nucleotides: TGTGCCAGCAGCTTGTCTAGTAATCTCATCTACGAGCAGTACTTC. Protein product: CASSLSSNLIYEQYF. Based on the CDR3 plus reference TRBV7-8 and TRBJ2-7, the full variable domain is GAGVSQSPRYKVAKRGQDVALRCDPISGHVSLFWYQQALGQGPEFLTYFQNEAQLDKSGLPSDRFFAERPEGSVSTLKIQRTQQEDSAVYLCASSLSSNLIYEQYFGPGTRLTVT.

The V call is TRBV5-8, the J call TRBJ1-1; TRBD1 might be the D (5 bases). Germline values: CDR1 SGHTS, CDR2 YDEGEE. V was trimmed by 1 base and J by 1 base, leaving 8 bases between them. The CDR3 spans 14 residues. CDR3 in amino acids: CASSLWGENTEAFF. CDR3 bases: TGTGCCAGCAGCTTGTGGGGGGAGAACACTGAAGCTTTCTTT.

V gene TRBV28 combines with J gene TRBJ1-5; D not resolved. Germline CDR1 reads MDHEN; CDR2 reads SYDVKM. Trimming stripped 4 bases from V and 4 bases from J, with 11 bases between. This CDR3 has 14 amino acids. CDR3 protein: CASSSGDVNQPQHF. In nucleotides, the CDR3 is TGTGCCAGCAGTTCAGGCGACGTTAATCAGCCCCAGCATTTT.

The V gene is TRBV5-1, the J gene TRBJ1-1; D is unresolved. CDR1 SGHRS and CDR2 YFSETQ come from the germline V gene. The length of the CDR3 is 14 residues. The V end lost 1 base, the J end lost 0 bases, and 7 bases lay between the germline ends. The chain's CDR3 is CASSLSEMNTEAFF. The CDR3 coding sequence is TGCGCCAGCAGCTTGTCGGAGATGAACACTGAAGCTTTCTTT.

This clone has a single count. This chain links TRBV2 with TRBJ2-7, with 10 bases that match TRBD2. V was clipped by 6 bases and J by 7 bases; unmatched bases: 9. From germline, CDR1 is SNHLY and CDR2 FYNNEI. The CDR3 is 14 amino acids. Here the CDR3 DNA reads TGTGCCAGCAGCCTGCTAGCGGGAGAAAGGGAGCAGTACTTC. Residues: CASSLLAGEREQYF.

V usage is TRBV6-6 and J usage is TRBJ1-4; D possibly corresponds to TRBD1 (5 bases). Trimming took 3 bases from V and 4 from J, leaving 12 bases between them. The CDR3 length is 15 residues. The germline V gene encodes CDR1 MNHNY and CDR2 SVGAGI (reference sequence). The CDR3 spells CASSYSTGLNEKLFF. The CDR3 DNA reads TGTGCCAGCAGTTATTCGACGGGGCTTAATGAAAAACTGTTTTTT.

The rearrangement links TRBV11-2 to TRBJ1-2; D unclear. CDR1 is SGHAT and CDR2 is FQNNGV in the germline V gene. This CDR3 has 14 amino acids. V was shortened by 0 bases and J by 4 bases, with 9 bases between the two germline ends. This CDR3 reads CASSLEALSYGYTF. CDR3 in DNA: TGTGCCAGCAGCTTAGAGGCTCTTAGCTATGGCTACACCTTC.

V is TRBV2 and J is TRBJ2-7; 12 bases line up with TRBD2. Germline V gene data show CDR1 as SNHLY and CDR2 as FYNNEI. This CDR3 contains 16 residues. J gave up 0 bases and V 5 bases, and 5 bases lay outside the gene matches. CDR3: CASSSGTSGFSYEQYF. In DNA, the CDR3 is TGTGCCAGCAGTTCGGGGACTAGCGGGTTCTCCTACGAGCAGTACTTC. Using reference TRBV2 and TRBJ2-7 for the parts outside the CDR3, the full variable domain is EPEVTQTPSHQVTQMGQEVILRCVPISNHLYFYWYRQILGQKVEFLVSFYNNEISEKSEIFDDQFSVERPDGSNFTLKIRSTKLEDSAMYFCASSSGTSGFSYEQYFGPGTRLTVT.

This clone occurred once. In DNA, the CDR3 is TGCGCCAGCAGTGAGTCCTGGGAGCAGTACTTC. Its protein is CASSESWEQYF. V and J are TRBV10-2 and TRBJ2-7; D gene ambiguous. V was shortened by 0 bases and J by 7 bases, with 4 bases between the two germline ends. CDR1 is WSHSY, CDR2 SAAADI, per germline. The CDR3 covers 11 residues.

This sequence joins TRBV19 and TRBJ2-5, with a weak D call TRBD2 (5 bases). The CDR3 contains 14 residues. CDR1 LNHDA and CDR2 SQIVND come from the germline V gene (reference sequence). Trimming removed 4 bases at V and 2 bases at J, with 11 bases between. CDR3 DNA sequence: TGTGCCAGTAGTACCGGGAAAAAACAAGAGACCCAGTACTTC. Encoded protein: CASSTGKKQETQYF. The whole variable domain, remainder taken from reference TRBV19 and TRBJ2-5, is DGGITQSPKYLFRKEGQNVTLSCEQNLNHDAMYWYRQDPGQGLRLIYYSQIVNDFQKGDIAEGYSVSREKKESFPLTVTSAQKNPTAFYLCASSTGKKQETQYFGPGTRLLVL.

The chain is built from TRBV14 and TRBJ2-1; no clear D gene. Germline CDR1 and CDR2: SGHDN and FVKESK. V was clipped by 3 bases and J by 5 bases, with 14 bases between them. The CDR3 has 15 residues. The CDR3 loop is CASSQVLGRDNEQFF. The CDR3 bases are TGTGCCAGCAGCCAGGTCCTTGGACGGGACAATGAGCAGTTCTTC.

The CDR3 coding sequence is TGTGCCAGCAGCGAAGGCCAAGGGGGCAAAAATTCACCCCTCCACTTT. As protein: CASSEGQGGKNSPLHF. The gene calls are TRBV4-2 and TRBJ1-6; 7 nucleotides match TRBD1. The length of the CDR3 is 16 residues. J lost 7 bases, V lost 5 bases, and 11 bases had no gene match. The germline CDR1 and CDR2 sequences are LGHNA and YNFKEQ.

The V call is TRBV6-1, the J call TRBJ1-2, with 12 bases identical to TRBD1. The CDR3 length is 15 residues. Trimming removed 6 bases from V and 6 bases from J; junction bases left unmatched: 8. Per the germline V gene, CDR1 is MNHNS and CDR2 is SASEGT. The CDR3 region has the DNA TGTGCCAGCAGGCGGGACAGGGGGCTTGTGGATGGCTACACCTTC. Translated: CASRRDRGLVDGYTF.

The chain joins TRBV29-1 to TRBJ2-1; 11 nucleotides agree with TRBD2. Germline CDR1 and CDR2: SQVTM and ANQGSEA. The junction had 13 bases not matched to a gene; V was cut back by 3 bases and J by 0 bases. This CDR3 contains 19 residues. In DNA form, the CDR3 reads TGCAGCGTTGAGAAACCGGGACTAGCGGTCCCAAGCTCCTACAATGAGCAGTTCTTC. Its protein product is CSVEKPGLAVPSSYNEQFF.

The V and J genes are TRBV28 and TRBJ2-1; D gene ambiguous. The CDR3 sequence is 16 residues long. Germline CDR1 and CDR2: MDHEN and SYDVKM. The V and J ends lost 4 bases and 0 bases respectively, with 13 bases between them. The CDR3 nucleotides read TGTGCCAGCAGTTCCCCTGGCCTGAGCTCCTACAATGAGCAGTTCTTC. Its translation: CASSSPGLSSYNEQFF.

This clone was observed a few times. This chain joins TRBV28 and TRBJ1-2, with D uncertain. CDR1 is MDHEN, CDR2 SYDVKM, per germline. The CDR3 is made up of 16 amino acids. Trimming stripped 2 bases from V and 4 bases from J, with 17 bases between. The CDR3 DNA sequence: TGTGCCAGCAGTTTAGACGGTGTACGTCCCGTCTATGGCTACACCTTC. Encoded protein: CASSLDGVRPVYGYTF.

The chain uses TRBV6-5 and TRBJ2-7; D assignment may be TRBD1 or TRBD2 (5 bases each). CDR3 size: 15 residues. The germline V gene encodes CDR1 MNHEY and CDR2 SVGAGI. Trimming took off 2 bases at V and 0 bases at J, with 11 bases between the two ends. The CDR3 DNA reads as TGTGCCAGCAGTTACGGTTCAGGGAGCTCCTACGAGCAGTACTTC. It is translated as CASSYGSGSSYEQYF.

In DNA form, the CDR3 reads TGTGCCAGCAGCCAATCGAGGGGGACTAAGCGGGAGGAACGGCAGTACTTC. Translating it yields CASSQSRGTKREERQYF. V usage is TRBV16 and J usage is TRBJ2-7, with TRBD2 matching over 9 bases. Germline V gene data show CDR1 as KGHSY and CDR2 as FQNENV. V shed 0 bases and J 9 bases; nucleotides not matched to a gene: 15. The length of the CDR3 is 17 residues.